Each of the 17 T cell receptor beta chains below was sequenced from the same sample in a study of vaccination and CD4 T cells after COVID-19. The Oncomine TCR Beta short-read assay was what sequenced the DNA obtained from cultured CD4+ T cells. Via MiXCR, TCRdb re-called the PCR reads, giving one row per CDR3 protein. The data show 15,000 to 20,000 distinct CDR3 sequences, just under 50% seen once. Treatment indicated: roughly nine-day PBMC culture with coronavirus spike peptide pools or control peptides (ViraFEST assay). For these receptors, no antigen is known. Sequencing was performed on CD4+ T cells from blood, cultured in vitro, taken before SARS-CoV-2 vaccination. These receptors were collected from a human donor who had recovered from COVID-19.

This sequence joins TRBV20-1 and TRBJ2-7; D call uncertain. The CDR3 is 13 amino acids. The V and J ends lost 0 bases and 4 bases respectively, with 10 bases between them. The V gene's germline CDR1 is DFQATT and CDR2 SNEGSKA (reference sequence). The CDR3 region has the DNA TGCAGTGCTAGAGAGGGATGGTCGTACGAGCAGTACTTC. Translation: CSAREGWSYEQYF.

The sample holds a few counts of this clonotype. This CDR3 reads CSAGVDYGYTF. The CDR3 bases are TGCAGTGCTGGGGTGGACTATGGCTACACCTTC. The V gene is TRBV20-1, the J gene TRBJ1-2; D remains ambiguous. Germline V gives CDR1 DFQATT, CDR2 SNEGSKA (reference sequence). Trimming took 5 bases from V and 3 from J, leaving 7 bases between them. The CDR3 consists of 11 residues.

This clonotype was picked up one time. The rearrangement joins TRBV12-3 or TRBV12-4 to TRBJ2-5; tentative D call: TRBD2 (6 bases). This CDR3 region has 16 residues. With 4 bases removed from V and 2 bases from J, the gap between germline ends came to 17 bases. CDR3 nucleotide sequence: TGTGCCAGCAGTTCCCCCTTTGGGGGGATTCAAGAGACCCAGTACTTC. Amino acids: CASSSPFGGIQETQYF.

The V and J genes are TRBV7-8 and TRBJ1-2; 11 nucleotides align to TRBD1. The V gene end was trimmed by 4 bases and the J gene end by 5 bases; junction bases not matched to a gene: 9. CDR1 is SGHVS and CDR2 is FQNEAQ in the germline V gene. The CDR3 has 16 residues. Here the CDR3 DNA reads TGTGCCAGCAGCTCGGGGGACCGGGACAGGGGGTATGGCTACACCTTC. Translating it yields CASSSGDRDRGYGYTF.

This rearrangement joins TRBV20-1 to TRBJ2-5; 11 nucleotides align to TRBD1. V trimming: 4 bases; J trimming: 6 bases; junction bases outside the gene matches: 10. Germline CDR1 is DFQATT and CDR2 is SNEGSKA (reference sequence). The CDR3 has 15 amino acids. The CDR3 protein is CSAIIPGQGGKTQYF. The CDR3 nucleotides read TGCAGTGCTATCATTCCGGGACAGGGGGGCAAGACCCAGTACTTC.

This clonotype was detected a few times. The genes are TRBV15 and TRBJ1-1; D is undetermined. The V gene's germline CDR1 is LNHNV and CDR2 YYDKDF (reference sequence). The CDR3 totals 14 residues. V was pared by 0 bases and J by 7 bases, with 12 bases between. The CDR3 DNA sequence: TGTGCCACCAGCAGAGATCCGGGAATGGGTGAAGCTTTCTTT. It translates to CATSRDPGMGEAFF.

The chain combines TRBV19 with TRBJ2-2; unclear D gene. The germline CDR1 and CDR2 sequences are LNHDA and SQIVND (reference sequence). This CDR3 has 14 amino acids. V was pared by 8 bases and J by 5 bases, with 15 bases between. The CDR3 DNA sequence: TGTGCCAGTTCCGTCTCTGGGCTTACCGGGGAGCTGTTTTTT. As protein: CASSVSGLTGELFF.

This clonotype was observed a handful of times. This sequence joins TRBV20-1 and TRBJ1-5; D not certain. The V and J ends lost 3 bases and 0 bases respectively, with 9 bases between them. The CDR3 is 14 residues long. The germline gives CDR1 DFQATT, CDR2 SNEGSKA (reference sequence). The CDR3 loop is CSARRQDSNQPQHF. Here the CDR3 DNA reads TGCAGTGCTAGGAGGCAGGATAGCAATCAGCCCCAGCATTTT.

The chain joins TRBV7-9 to TRBJ1-1; a weak D match, TRBD1 (5 bases). Trimming took 5 bases from V and 0 from J, leaving 19 bases between them. Germline CDR1 SEHNR, CDR2 FQNEAQ (reference sequence). The CDR3 loop spans 17 amino acids. The CDR3 bases are TGTGCCAGCAGCCCGAGGGTGACAGACTTTATGAACACTGAAGCTTTCTTT. Protein product: CASSPRVTDFMNTEAFF.

This chain links TRBV10-3 with TRBJ2-2; the D is unclear. Germline-derived CDR1 and CDR2 are ENHRY and SYGVKD. The CDR3 is made up of 13 amino acids. V lost 6 bases and J lost 5, with 10 bases in between. CDR3 nucleotide sequence: TGTGCCATCAGCGGGTGGCGAACCGGGGAGCTGTTTTTT. Translation: CAISGWRTGELFF.

The V gene is TRBV20-1, the J gene TRBJ2-7, with D unresolved. Looked up from germline, CDR1 is DFQATT and CDR2 is SNEGSKA (reference sequence). CDR3 length: 14 residues. V lost 1 base and J 2 bases, leaving 12 bases between the germline ends. CDR3: CSARARGKTYEQYF. Written as DNA, the CDR3 is TGCAGTGCTAGAGCCCGTGGGAAAACCTACGAGCAGTACTTC.

The chain is built from TRBV2 and TRBJ2-3, with 12 bases that match TRBD2. V lost 6 bases to trimming and J lost 0 bases; unmatched junction nucleotides: 1. The length of the CDR3 is 15 residues. The germline V gene encodes CDR1 SNHLY and CDR2 FYNNEI. Here the CDR3 reads CASRGTSGSTDTQYF. In DNA, the CDR3 is TGTGCCAGCAGAGGGACTAGCGGGAGCACAGATACGCAGTATTTT.

This clonotype was picked up a small number of times. V and J are TRBV19 and TRBJ1-1; TRBD1 matches 7 bases. V shed 4 bases and J 2 bases; nucleotides not matched to a gene: 13. The germline V gene encodes CDR1 LNHDA and CDR2 SQIVND (reference sequence). This CDR3 contains 17 residues. In nucleotides, the CDR3 is TGTGCCAGTAGTACCCCTCTACAGGGGCTCGGAAACACTGAAGCTTTCTTT. Its protein is CASSTPLQGLGNTEAFF.

This chain uses TRBV29-1 with TRBJ2-2, with D possibly TRBD1 on 5 matching bases. The CDR3 runs 12 residues. V lost 6 bases, J lost 1 base, and 6 bases lay in between. CDR1 SQVTM and CDR2 ANQGSEA come from the germline V gene. CDR3 DNA: TGCAGCGTCGGACAGAACACCGGGGAGCTGTTTTTT. This gives the protein CSVGQNTGELFF.

The rearrangement links TRBV19 to TRBJ2-7, with D tentatively TRBD1 (7 bases). V shed 6 bases and J shed 3 bases, with 15 bases lying between them. The length of the CDR3 is 14 residues. Germline V gives CDR1 LNHDA, CDR2 SQIVND (reference sequence). The CDR3 region has the DNA TGTGCCAGTAGCGCGCGACAGGGAGGCTACGAGCAGTACTTC. It yields the protein CASSARQGGYEQYF.

This clonotype was counted a few times. The genes are TRBV7-9 and TRBJ1-1, with no clear D. The CDR3 is made up of 13 amino acids. Germline CDR1 and CDR2: SEHNR and FQNEAQ (reference sequence). V lost 5 bases and J 1 base, leaving 8 bases between the germline ends. CDR3: CASSRWENTEAFF. In DNA, the CDR3 is TGTGCCAGCAGCCGGTGGGAGAACACTGAAGCTTTCTTT.

J is TRBJ1-5 and V is TRBV7-3; perhaps TRBD1 as D (6 bases). This CDR3 region has 14 residues. The germline V and J ends were trimmed by 5 bases and 5 bases, with 13 bases remaining between them. The germline V gene encodes CDR1 SGHTA and CDR2 FQGTGA. The CDR3 reads CASSTGSWDQPQHF. The DNA of the CDR3 is TGTGCCAGCAGCACAGGGTCGTGGGATCAGCCCCAGCATTTT.